Each of the 18 T cell receptor beta chains below was sequenced from the same sample in a study of OX40 agonist ivuxolimab in advanced cancers. Clones were sequenced by immunoSEQ multiplex PCR, and TCRdb holds only the in-frame ones, with some missing. The table records fewer than 85,000 clones, approximately 91% of them present only once. The sequenced sample was CD4+ or CD8+ T cells sorted from blood, obtained in a trial of the OX40 agonist ivuxolimab. Every receptor here comes from an adult with an advanced solid tumor such as melanoma, head and neck, liver or kidney cancer.

Written as DNA, the CDR3 is TGTGCCAGCAGCTGTCTGGCGGGGACAGCCTACGAGCAGTACTTC. It encodes CASSCLAGTAYEQYF. V and J are TRBV21-1 and TRBJ2-7; the table's D call, TRBD1, was not checked against the DNA. TRBV21-1 is a documented pseudogene. The CDR3 extends over 15 amino acids.

The chain uses TRBV7-9 and TRBJ2-7, with 11 bases aligning to TRBD1. J lost 9 bases, V lost 4 bases, and 8 bases had no gene match. The CDR3 totals 14 residues. CDR1 is SEHNR and CDR2 is FQNEAQ in the germline V gene (reference sequence). CDR3 sequence: CASSWWDRGGRQYF. CDR3 in DNA: TGTGCCAGCAGCTGGTGGGACAGGGGGGGACGGCAGTACTTC.

The rearrangement uses TRBV19 and TRBJ2-3, with 9 bases aligning to TRBD1. Germline values: CDR1 LNHDA, CDR2 SQIVND (reference sequence). The CDR3 consists of 16 residues. The J segment lost 4 bases and the V segment lost 3 bases, leaving 8 bases of the junction unmatched. The CDR3, as DNA: TGTGCCAGTAGTATCCGGGGACAGGGAAGGGCAGATACGCAGTATTTT. Protein: CASSIRGQGRADTQYF.

The V and J genes are TRBV4-1 and TRBJ2-7; TRBD1 or TRBD2 may be the D gene (6 bases each). Germline V gene lookup returns CDR1 MGHRA and CDR2 YSYEKL. The length of the CDR3 is 14 residues. V lost 0 bases to trimming and J lost 3 bases, with 9 bases between them. This CDR3 is CASSQEQGGYEQYF. In DNA form, the CDR3 reads TGCGCCAGCAGCCAAGAACAGGGAGGCTACGAGCAGTACTTC.

The chain couples TRBV10-3 to TRBJ2-3; unclear D gene. CDR1 ENHRY and CDR2 SYGVKD come from the germline V gene. The ends were cut back, 2 bases at V and 5 bases at J, with 8 bases in the middle. The CDR3 loop spans 13 amino acids. This CDR3 reads CAISEGVRDTQYF. The CDR3 nucleotides read TGTGCCATCAGTGAGGGGGTCAGAGATACGCAGTATTTT.

The chain recombines TRBV28 with TRBJ1-3; the D is unclear. V dropped 6 bases and J dropped 4 bases, with 13 bases sitting between them. This CDR3 region has 14 residues. Per germline, CDR1 MDHEN and CDR2 SYDVKM. CDR3 amino acids: CASSPSIDGNTIYF. The CDR3 bases are TGTGCCAGCAGCCCTTCCATAGACGGAAACACCATATATTTT. Based on the CDR3 plus reference TRBV28 and TRBJ1-3, the full variable domain is DVKVTQSSRYLVKRTGEKVFLECVQDMDHENMFWYRQDPGLGLRLIYFSYDVKMKEKGDIPEGYSVSREKKERFSLILESASTNQTSMYLCASSPSIDGNTIYFGEGSWLTVV.

This rearrangement joins TRBV7-2 to TRBJ1-1; unclear D gene. The CDR3 covers 12 residues. V shed 3 bases and J shed 8 bases, with 10 bases lying between them. CDR1 and CDR2 (germline): SGHTA, FQGNSA. CDR3 amino acids: CASSLLVTEAFF. CDR3 nucleotides: TGTGCCAGCAGCTTGTTAGTGACAGAAGCTTTCTTT.

V is TRBV5-1 and J is TRBJ2-5; 7 nucleotides align to TRBD1. The CDR3 consists of 17 residues. CDR1 is SGHRS, CDR2 YFSETQ, per germline. The V and J ends lost 3 bases and 2 bases, in that order; junction bases with no gene match: 13. In nucleotides, the CDR3 is TGCGCCAGCAGCTCTAAGTACAGGGGTCGAAATCAAGAGACCCAGTACTTC. Amino acids: CASSSKYRGRNQETQYF.

The gene calls are TRBV6-6 and TRBJ1-4; weak D call: TRBD1 (6 bases). This CDR3 is built from 16 residues. V dropped 4 bases and J dropped 0 bases, with 12 bases sitting between them. Germline V gene data show CDR1 as MNHNY and CDR2 as SVGAGI (reference sequence). This CDR3 is CASSSRTVATNEKLFF. The CDR3 DNA reads TGTGCCAGCAGTTCCCGGACAGTTGCAACTAATGAAAAACTGTTTTTT.

The V call is TRBV2, the J call TRBJ1-5, with TRBD1 matching over 8 bases. The trim removed 6 bases at V and 6 bases at J, leaving 10 bases unmatched. The CDR3 has 15 amino acids. Germline CDR1 SNHLY, CDR2 FYNNEI. CDR3 coding DNA: TGTGCCAGCAGCGGCTTGGCAGGGGGCGGTCAGCCCCAGCATTTT. Protein: CASSGLAGGGQPQHF.

The chain uses TRBV2 and TRBJ2-3; 9 bases match TRBD2. Trimming removed 3 bases from V and 5 bases from J; junction bases left unmatched: 6. In germline, CDR1 is SNHLY, CDR2 FYNNEI. The CDR3 consists of 15 residues. Here the CDR3 DNA reads TGTGCCAGCAGTGACCCGAGCGGGGGGCGAGATACGCAGTATTTT. This gives the protein CASSDPSGGRDTQYF. The whole variable domain, remainder taken from reference TRBV2 and TRBJ2-3, is EPEVTQTPSHQVTQMGQEVILRCVPISNHLYFYWYRQILGQKVEFLVSFYNNEISEKSEIFDDQFSVERPDGSNFTLKIRSTKLEDSAMYFCASSDPSGGRDTQYFGPGTRLTVL.

The chain employs TRBV25-1 and TRBJ2-7, with D unclear. V was pared by 1 base and J by 3 bases, with 7 bases between. The CDR3 runs 13 residues. Germline lookup yields CDR1 MGHDK and CDR2 SYGVNS. The CDR3 spells CASSEFSLYEQYF. The CDR3 nucleotides read TGTGCCAGCAGTGAATTTAGCCTCTACGAGCAGTACTTC.

The chain recombines TRBV5-1 with TRBJ1-3, with D uncertain. The length of the CDR3 is 15 residues. Trimming took off 0 bases at V and 0 bases at J, with 7 bases between the two ends. In germline, CDR1 is SGHRS, CDR2 YFSETQ. The CDR3: CASSLEALSGNTIYF. The CDR3 DNA reads as TGCGCCAGCAGCTTGGAAGCCCTCTCTGGAAACACCATATATTTT.

This chain uses TRBV4-1 with TRBJ1-3; maybe TRBD1 (6 bases). In germline, CDR1 is MGHRA, CDR2 YSYEKL. Trimming took off 5 bases at V and 0 bases at J, with 20 bases between the two ends. The CDR3 sequence is 18 residues long. CDR3 sequence (DNA): TGCGCCAGCAGCAAAGGGGGGCCTGGACGTGGCTCTGGAAACACCATATATTTT. Translating it yields CASSKGGPGRGSGNTIYF.

The chain is built from TRBV5-4 and TRBJ1-1; the D is unclear. Germline-derived CDR1 and CDR2 are SGHNT and YYREEE (reference sequence). With 3 bases removed from V and 1 base from J, the gap between germline ends came to 13 bases. CDR3 length: 15 amino acids. CDR3 coding DNA: TGTGCCAGCAGCTCCCGGACGGCAGCGAACACTGAAGCTTTCTTT. It codes for CASSSRTAANTEAFF.

The chain links TRBV11-3 to TRBJ2-1, with 15 bases that match TRBD2. The CDR3 is made up of 17 amino acids. In germline, CDR1 is SGHNT, CDR2 YENEEA. V trimming: 2 bases; J trimming: 9 bases; junction bases outside the gene matches: 8. The chain's CDR3 is CASSLRTSGGAGTEQFF. Written as DNA, the CDR3 is TGTGCCAGCAGCTTAAGGACTAGCGGGGGGGCCGGTACTGAGCAGTTCTTC.

V usage is TRBV15 and J usage is TRBJ2-5; TRBD1 or TRBD2 may be the D gene (5 bases each). Trimming cost V 5 bases and J 5 bases, with 12 bases left between them. The germline CDR1 and CDR2 sequences are LNHNV and YYDKDF (reference sequence). The CDR3 consists of 13 residues. This chain's CDR3 is CATSPSGHETQYF. The CDR3 bases are TGTGCCACCAGCCCCTCGGGGCACGAGACCCAGTACTTC.

V and J are TRBV15 and TRBJ2-3; no definite D call. The length of the CDR3 is 13 residues. CDR1 and CDR2 (germline): LNHNV, YYDKDF (reference sequence). Trimming took off 0 bases at V and 3 bases at J, with 4 bases between the two ends. CDR3 bases: TGTGCCACCAGCAGAGATATAACAGATACGCAGTATTTT. Translating it yields CATSRDITDTQYF.